These 5 T cell receptor beta chains share one sample of origin, sequenced in a study of early T cells in non-severe SARS-CoV-2 infection. TCRdb reprocessed the 5' RACE reads with MiXCR, giving one entry per CDR3 protein. The sample lists tens of thousands of distinct CDR3 sequences, roughly 4.8% occurring once. The specimen sequenced was whole blood. The receptors were sampled from an adult who was a healthcare worker with PCR-confirmed SARS-CoV-2 infection or an uninfected control (not recorded which).

The genes are TRBV6-1 and TRBJ1-1, with D unresolved. With 5 bases removed from V and 6 bases from J, the gap between germline ends came to 13 bases. Germline V lookup: CDR1 MNHNS, CDR2 SASEGT. The CDR3 contains 13 residues. The CDR3 DNA reads as TGTGCCAGCAGTAGGGTAGGGTGGTCTGAAGCTTTCTTT. Protein: CASSRVGWSEAFF.

This clonotype was found a few times. The V and J genes are TRBV18 and TRBJ2-5, with a possible D match to TRBD2 (6 bases). Germline-derived CDR1 and CDR2 are KGHSH and LQKENI. This CDR3 has 16 residues. The V end was cut by 6 bases, the J end by 5 bases, with 22 bases between. DNA for the CDR3: TGTGCCAGCTCCCCTGGAGGAATAGGAGGAGGGGAGACCCAGTACTTC. It encodes CASSPGGIGGGETQYF.

This clonotype was recorded at least ten times. The gene calls are TRBV27 and TRBJ1-4; D is undetermined. Germline CDR1 MNHEY, CDR2 SMNVEV (reference sequence). V was shortened by 6 bases and J by 6 bases, with 17 bases between the two germline ends. The CDR3 loop spans 15 amino acids. The CDR3 sequence is CASSPEGQRYEKLFF. The CDR3, as DNA: TGTGCCAGCAGCCCCGAGGGCCAGAGGTATGAAAAACTGTTTTTT.

This clonotype has at least ten counts. V usage is TRBV15 and J usage is TRBJ1-4; 7 bases match TRBD1. The CDR3 covers 15 residues. Trimming at V came to 5 bases and at J to 6 bases, leaving 9 bases not matched to a gene. The germline gives CDR1 LNHNV, CDR2 YYDKDF (reference sequence). The chain's CDR3 is CATSPGGQTYEKLFF. The CDR3 DNA sequence: TGTGCCACCAGCCCGGGGGGACAGACCTATGAAAAACTGTTTTTT.

The sample holds many counts of this clonotype. The V call is TRBV12-3 or TRBV12-4, the J call TRBJ1-5; D is undetermined. The V end was cut by 8 bases, the J end by 4 bases, with 12 bases between. The CDR3 is made up of 13 amino acids. CDR3 sequence (DNA): TGTGCCAGCGCAACGGACGGAAATCAGCCCCAGCATTTT. It encodes CASATDGNQPQHF.